The 29 T cell receptor beta chains in this list originate from one sample, sequenced in a study of blood T cell repertoires in COVID-19. This table comes from immunoSEQ multiplex PCR, and its TCRdb copy is limited to in-frame clones, with some not included. Here the sample spans approximately 110,000 clones, roughly 84% being singletons. Sequencing was done on a sample of peripheral blood. Source of these receptors: an older woman who had recovered from COVID-19.

The chain links TRBV7-9 to TRBJ1-2, with a possible D match to TRBD1 (6 bases). The CDR3 consists of 13 residues. Germline CDR1 is SEHNR and CDR2 is FQNEAQ (reference sequence). V lost 4 bases, J lost 6 bases, and 12 bases lay in between. The CDR3 sequence: CASSSTGFDGYTF. In DNA, the CDR3 is TGTGCCAGCAGCTCCACAGGGTTTGATGGCTACACCTTC.

This clone was seen just once. This sequence joins TRBV24-1 and TRBJ2-1; 9 bases line up with TRBD2. Trimming at V came to 0 bases and at J to 1 base, leaving 3 bases not matched to a gene. Germline loops: CDR1 KGHDR, CDR2 SFDVKD. The CDR3 runs to 17 residues. The CDR3: CATSDLALAGSYNEQFF. CDR3 coding DNA: TGTGCCACCAGTGATTTGGCCCTAGCGGGATCCTACAATGAGCAGTTCTTC.

Of note for this clone: Other DNA sequences in this sample translate to the same CDR3. V is TRBV20-1 and J is TRBJ2-5; no clear D gene. V was shortened by 0 bases and J by 4 bases, with 3 bases between the two germline ends. The CDR3 covers 11 residues. CDR1 DFQATT and CDR2 SNEGSKA come from the germline V gene (reference sequence). The CDR3 protein is CSARDRETQYF. In nucleotides, the CDR3 is TGCAGTGCTAGAGACAGAGAGACCCAGTACTTC.

V is TRBV7-2 and J is TRBJ1-1; tentatively, D is TRBD1 (5 bases). This CDR3 spans 14 amino acids. V lost 0 bases, J lost 1 base, and 6 bases lay in between. CDR1 and CDR2 (germline): SGHTA, FQGNSA. The CDR3 nucleotides are TGTGCCAGCAGCTTAGCCGGGGGGAACACTGAAGCTTTCTTT. Protein product: CASSLAGGNTEAFF. Based on the CDR3 plus reference TRBV7-2 and TRBJ1-1, the full variable domain is GAGVSQSPSNKVTEKGKDVELRCDPISGHTALYWYRQSLGQGLEFLIYFQGNSAPDKSGLPSDRFSAERTGGSVSTLTIQRTQQEDSAVYLCASSLAGGNTEAFFGQGTRLTVV.

The chain combines TRBV5-4 with TRBJ1-2; no firm D call. Looked up from germline, CDR1 is SGHNT and CDR2 is YYREEE (reference sequence). V was trimmed by 4 bases and J by 3 bases, leaving 13 bases between them. The CDR3 is made up of 14 amino acids. CDR3 DNA sequence: TGTGCCAGCAGCCACTCCTTAGCCGACTATGGCTACACCTTC. Its translation: CASSHSLADYGYTF. Full variable domain (outside the CDR3, taken from reference TRBV5-4 and TRBJ1-2): ETGVTQSPTHLIKTRGQQVTLRCSSQSGHNTVSWYQQALGQGPQFIFQYYREEENGRGNFPPRFSGLQFPNYSSELNVNALELDDSALYLCASSHSLADYGYTFGSGTRLTVV.

The chain has TRBV5-5 and TRBJ1-6; D is perhaps TRBD1 (6 bases). Germline-derived CDR1 and CDR2 are SGHKS and YYEKEE (reference sequence). The V end lost 2 bases, the J end lost 7 bases, and 13 bases lay between the germline ends. The CDR3 contains 15 residues. CDR3: CASSFAGVTNSPLHF. The CDR3 coding sequence is TGTGCCAGCAGCTTCGCAGGGGTTACAAATTCACCCCTCCACTTT.

As concerns this clone: The junction shows a germline mismatch at one end, possibly a read error. The rearrangement links TRBV6-5 to TRBJ1-5; possible D gene TRBD1, 5 bases. The CDR3 extends over 14 amino acids. Germline-derived CDR1 and CDR2 are MNHEY and SVGAGI. The CDR3 loop reads CASSARGGDHPQHF. The CDR3 DNA follows: TGTGCCAGCAGCGCCCGCGGGGGGGATCACCCCCAGCATTTT.

Details on this clone: The same CDR3 can be traced to other DNA sequences in this sample. The chain combines TRBV15 with TRBJ2-5; 8 bases line up with TRBD1. CDR1 is LNHNV and CDR2 is YYDKDF in the germline V gene (reference sequence). V lost 1 base and J lost 5; bases outside the gene matches: 6. The CDR3 extends over 15 amino acids. CDR3 sequence: CATSRGSGGGETQYF. CDR3 in DNA: TGTGCCACCAGCAGAGGTTCAGGGGGCGGGGAGACCCAGTACTTC. Full variable domain (outside the CDR3, taken from reference TRBV15 and TRBJ2-5): DAMVIQNPRYQVTQFGKPVTLSCSQTLNHNVMYWYQQKSSQAPKLLFHYYDKDFNNEADTPDNFQSRRPNTSFCFLDIRSPGLGDTAMYLCATSRGSGGGETQYFGPGTRLLVL.

The count of this clone is one. The chain employs TRBV5-5 and TRBJ2-1; possibly TRBD2 for D (6 bases). Germline CDR1 is SGHKS and CDR2 is YYEKEE (reference sequence). CDR3 length: 16 amino acids. V lost 4 bases and J lost 0, with 14 bases in between. CDR3 sequence reads: CASSPSRGASYNEQFF. In DNA form, the CDR3 reads TGTGCCAGCAGCCCCTCCCGCGGGGCCTCCTACAATGAGCAGTTCTTC.

The V gene is TRBV5-6, the J gene TRBJ1-1, with D possibly being TRBD1 (5 bases). CDR3 length: 13 amino acids. CDR1 and CDR2 (germline): SGHDT, YYEEEE. Trimming stripped 4 bases from V and 8 bases from J, with 15 bases between. In DNA, the CDR3 is TGTGCCAGCAGCCGAACAGGAAGATCAGAAGCTTTCTTT. Amino acids: CASSRTGRSEAFF. The full variable domain, with the rest looked up from reference TRBV5-6 and TRBJ1-1, is DAGVTQSPTHLIKTRGQQVTLRCSPKSGHDTVSWYQQALGQGPQFIFQYYEEEERQRGNFPDRFSGHQFPNYSSELNVNALLLGDSALYLCASSRTGRSEAFFGQGTRLTVV.

The chain uses TRBV5-4 and TRBJ2-5; 7 bases line up with TRBD1. The CDR3 has 15 amino acids. The germline gives CDR1 SGHNT, CDR2 YYREEE (reference sequence). V dropped 3 bases and J dropped 1; count of bases not matched to a gene: 6. As DNA, the CDR3 is TGTGCCAGCAGCTCAATGACAGGGCCCCAAGAGACCCAGTACTTC. Its protein is CASSSMTGPQETQYF.

This clone was found once. The chain couples TRBV28 to TRBJ1-2; TRBD1 matches at 7 bases. Germline-derived CDR1 and CDR2 are MDHEN and SYDVKM. V was clipped by 5 bases and J by 2 bases; unmatched bases: 2. This CDR3 has 13 amino acids. CDR3 DNA: TGTGCCAGCAGTGGACAGGCAAACTATGGCTACACCTTC. Translated, it gives CASSGQANYGYTF.

This chain connects TRBV10-1 to TRBJ1-2; 7 bases map to TRBD1. Germline V gives CDR1 WNHNN, CDR2 SYGVQD (reference sequence). J lost 1 base, V lost 2 bases, and 19 bases had no gene match. The CDR3 is 20 amino acids. CDR3 in amino acids: CASSEPHGPKGTGDNYGYTF. CDR3 coding DNA: TGCGCCAGCAGTGAGCCCCATGGCCCAAAGGGAACAGGGGATAACTATGGCTACACCTTC.

This chain links TRBV11-2 with TRBJ2-3; D possibly corresponds to TRBD2 (6 bases). Germline V gene sequence: CDR1 SGHAT, CDR2 FQNNGV. Trimming removed 4 bases at V and 4 bases at J, with 12 bases between. CDR3 length: 14 amino acids. The CDR3 is CASSSRRLADTQYF. Written as DNA, the CDR3 is TGTGCCAGCAGCTCAAGAAGACTAGCAGATACGCAGTATTTT.

The chain combines TRBV21-1 with TRBJ2-5; the DNA was not used to check the table's D call, TRBD2. TRBV21-1 is annotated as a pseudogene. CDR3 length equals 17 residues. In DNA form, the CDR3 reads TGTGCCAGCAGCAAAATGGCGGTCGGTGGGTACCAAGAGACCCAGTACTTC. Amino acid sequence: CASSKMAVGGYQETQYF.

The chain links TRBV10-3 to TRBJ1-2; D uncertain. This CDR3 spans 14 amino acids. The ends were cut back, 6 bases at V and 7 bases at J, with 18 bases in the middle. CDR1 ENHRY and CDR2 SYGVKD come from the germline V gene. CDR3 region: CAIRKVHSWSGYTF. The CDR3 coding sequence is TGTGCCATCAGGAAGGTTCACTCCTGGAGTGGCTACACCTTC.

The chain recombines TRBV6-6 with TRBJ1-1; D remains ambiguous. Per the germline V gene, CDR1 is MNHNY and CDR2 is SVGAGI (reference sequence). The CDR3 extends over 13 amino acids. Trimming cost V 3 bases and J 4 bases, with 9 bases left between them. Written as DNA, the CDR3 is TGTGCCAGCAGTTATGTAGCTGGCACTGAAGCTTTCTTT. Amino acid sequence: CASSYVAGTEAFF.

The genes are TRBV5-1 and TRBJ1-6; tentatively, D is TRBD1 (5 bases). CDR1 is SGHRS and CDR2 is YFSETQ in the germline V gene. The CDR3 is made up of 14 amino acids. Trimming pared 0 bases from V and 9 bases from J, leaving 10 bases between. CDR3 protein: CASSLEAGLSPLHF. CDR3 in DNA: TGCGCCAGCAGCTTGGAGGCAGGGCTTTCACCCCTCCACTTT.

V gene TRBV2 combines with J gene TRBJ1-4, with TRBD1 matching 8 bases. Germline V gene data show CDR1 as SNHLY and CDR2 as FYNNEI. V trimming: 4 bases; J trimming: 8 bases; junction bases outside the gene matches: 9. CDR3 length: 15 residues. The CDR3 protein is CASSAEQGAEEKLFF. The CDR3 coding sequence is TGTGCCAGCAGTGCAGAGCAGGGGGCTGAAGAAAAACTGTTTTTT.

The genes are TRBV5-4 and TRBJ2-7; 8 nucleotides agree with TRBD1. The V and J ends lost 4 bases and 3 bases, in that order; junction bases with no gene match: 6. The germline gives CDR1 SGHNT, CDR2 YYREEE (reference sequence). This CDR3 is 14 amino acids long. CDR3 residues: CASSSTGGFYEQYF. CDR3 nucleotide sequence: TGTGCCAGCAGCAGTACAGGGGGGTTCTACGAGCAGTACTTC. Using reference TRBV5-4 and TRBJ2-7 for the parts outside the CDR3, the full variable domain is ETGVTQSPTHLIKTRGQQVTLRCSSQSGHNTVSWYQQALGQGPQFIFQYYREEENGRGNFPPRFSGLQFPNYSSELNVNALELDDSALYLCASSSTGGFYEQYFGPGTRLTVT.

This clone was observed a single time. Sequence at one end of the junction differs from germline and may be a read error. This chain uses TRBV19 with TRBJ2-5, with a tentative D call TRBD2 (6 bases). The CDR3 extends over 15 amino acids. Germline CDR1 is LNHDA and CDR2 is SQIVND (reference sequence). This CDR3 reads CAGSIVRGNQETQYF. Written as DNA, the CDR3 is TGTGCCGGTAGTATAGTTCGGGGGAACCAAGAGACCCAGTACTTC.

The chain couples TRBV18 to TRBJ2-5; TRBD1 is a possible D gene (6 bases). V gave up 5 bases and J gave up 4 bases, with 11 bases separating them. In germline, CDR1 is KGHSH, CDR2 LQKENI. This CDR3 region has 13 residues. Here the CDR3 reads CASSANRAETQYF. CDR3 nucleotides: TGTGCCAGCTCAGCAAACAGGGCAGAGACCCAGTACTTC.

The CDR3 DNA follows: TGTGCCAGCAGCTTAGGACAGGGTTTCCTTTCACCCCTCCACTTT. This codes for CASSLGQGFLSPLHF. The chain employs TRBV7-3 and TRBJ1-6; 8 bases are a match to TRBD1. Germline CDR1 SGHTA, CDR2 FQGTGA. With V trimmed by 2 bases and J by 9 bases, 6 bases remained unmatched. This CDR3 is built from 15 residues. Drawing the rest from reference TRBV7-3 and TRBJ1-6, the complete variable domain is GAGVSQTPSNKVTEKGKYVELRCDPISGHTALYWYRQSLGQGPEFLIYFQGTGAADDSGLPNDRFFAVRPEGSVSTLKIQRTERGDSAVYLCASSLGQGFLSPLHFGNGTRLTVT.

This clone has just a few counts. The rearrangement links TRBV9 to TRBJ1-6; TRBD1 might be the D (6 bases). Germline lookup yields CDR1 SGDLS and CDR2 YYNGEE. Trimming stripped 3 bases from V and 8 bases from J, with 15 bases between. There are 15 residues in the CDR3. CDR3 amino acids: CASSGNQGSDSPLHF. The CDR3 region has the DNA TGTGCCAGCAGCGGAAACCAGGGGTCGGATTCACCCCTCCACTTT.

The rearrangement uses TRBV12-3 or TRBV12-4 and TRBJ1-2, with 7 bases aligning to TRBD1. Trimming at V came to 6 bases and at J to 4 bases, leaving 2 bases not matched to a gene. The CDR3 contains 12 residues. In DNA form, the CDR3 reads TGTGCCAGCAGGGGACAGAGCTATGGCTACACCTTC. Translated, it gives CASRGQSYGYTF.

The rearrangement links TRBV7-2 to TRBJ2-7, with 11 bases identical to TRBD2. The CDR3 is made up of 16 amino acids. From germline, CDR1 is SGHTA and CDR2 FQGNSA. V was pared by 7 bases and J by 6 bases, with 14 bases of the junction left unmatched. The CDR3 DNA sequence: TGTGCCAGCACTTCTCGCCCAACTAGCGGGAGACCCGAGCAGTACTTC. Encoded protein: CASTSRPTSGRPEQYF.

This rearrangement joins TRBV5-1 to TRBJ1-2; tentatively, D is TRBD1 (5 bases). The V end lost 4 bases, the J end lost 8 bases, and 12 bases lay between the germline ends. The V gene's germline CDR1 is SGHRS and CDR2 YFSETQ. This CDR3 is 12 amino acids long. CDR3 region: CASSTEGYGYTF. Written as DNA, the CDR3 is TGCGCCAGCAGCACGGAGGGGTACGGCTACACCTTC. Complete variable domain (other parts from reference TRBV5-1 and TRBJ1-2): KAGVTQTPRYLIKTRGQQVTLSCSPISGHRSVSWYQQTPGQGLQFLFEYFSETQRNKGNFPGRFSGRQFSNSRSEMNVSTLELGDSALYLCASSTEGYGYTFGSGTRLTVV.

The rearrangement uses TRBV12-3 or TRBV12-4 and TRBJ2-7; D is undetermined. With 7 bases removed from V and 6 bases from J, the gap between germline ends came to 10 bases. The length of the CDR3 is 11 residues. CDR3 loop: CASTLWAEQYF. CDR3 sequence (DNA): TGTGCCAGCACCTTGTGGGCCGAGCAGTACTTC.

This chain's CDR3 is CATSDPTGVGDTQYF. The CDR3 DNA reads TGTGCCACCAGTGACCCGACAGGGGTGGGAGATACGCAGTATTTT. The V gene is TRBV24-1, the J gene TRBJ2-3; 8 bases match TRBD1. Germline V gene sequence: CDR1 KGHDR, CDR2 SFDVKD. The CDR3 covers 15 residues. J lost 5 bases, V lost 4 bases, and 7 bases had no gene match.